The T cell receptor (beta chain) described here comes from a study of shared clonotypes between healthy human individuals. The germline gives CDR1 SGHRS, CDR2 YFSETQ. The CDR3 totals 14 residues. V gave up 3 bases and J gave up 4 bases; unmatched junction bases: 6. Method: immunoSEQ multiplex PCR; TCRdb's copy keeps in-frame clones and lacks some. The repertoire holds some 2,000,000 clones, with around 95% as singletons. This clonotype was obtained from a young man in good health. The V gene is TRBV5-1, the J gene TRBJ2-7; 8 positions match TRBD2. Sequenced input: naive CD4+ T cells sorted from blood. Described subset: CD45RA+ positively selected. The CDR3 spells CASSSGGIGYEQYF. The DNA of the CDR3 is TGCGCCAGCAGCTCGGGAGGGATCGGTTACGAGCAGTACTTC.